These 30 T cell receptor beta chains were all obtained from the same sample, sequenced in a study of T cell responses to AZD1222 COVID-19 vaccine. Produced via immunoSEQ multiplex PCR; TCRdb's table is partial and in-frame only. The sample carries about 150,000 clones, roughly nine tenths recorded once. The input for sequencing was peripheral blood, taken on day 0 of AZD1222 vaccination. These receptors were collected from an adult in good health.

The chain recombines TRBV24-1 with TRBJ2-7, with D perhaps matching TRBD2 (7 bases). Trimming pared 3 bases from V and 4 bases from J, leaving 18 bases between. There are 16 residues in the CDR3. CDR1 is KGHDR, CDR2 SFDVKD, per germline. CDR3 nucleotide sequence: TGTGCCACCAGTGATCAAGGCGGGGGCCGTGTGTACGAGCAGTACTTC. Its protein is CATSDQGGGRVYEQYF.

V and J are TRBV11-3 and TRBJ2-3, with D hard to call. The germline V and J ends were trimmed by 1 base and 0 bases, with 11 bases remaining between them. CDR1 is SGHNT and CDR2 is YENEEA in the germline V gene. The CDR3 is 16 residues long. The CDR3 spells CASSLGLRSSTDTQYF. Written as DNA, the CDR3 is TGTGCCAGCAGCTTAGGTCTGAGGAGTAGCACAGATACGCAGTATTTT.

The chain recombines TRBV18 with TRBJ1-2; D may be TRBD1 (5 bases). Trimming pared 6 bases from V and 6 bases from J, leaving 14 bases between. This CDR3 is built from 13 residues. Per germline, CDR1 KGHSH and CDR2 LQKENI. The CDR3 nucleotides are TGTGCCAGCTCCCCGGACATGGCCCATGGCTACACCTTC. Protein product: CASSPDMAHGYTF.

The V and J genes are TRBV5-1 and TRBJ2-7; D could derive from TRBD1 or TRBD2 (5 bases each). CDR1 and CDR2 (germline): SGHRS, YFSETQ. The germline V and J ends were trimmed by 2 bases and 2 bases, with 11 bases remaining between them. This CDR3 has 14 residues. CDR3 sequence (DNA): TGCGCCAGCAGCTTAGGGACCCCGACCTACGAGCAGTACTTC. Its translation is CASSLGTPTYEQYF.

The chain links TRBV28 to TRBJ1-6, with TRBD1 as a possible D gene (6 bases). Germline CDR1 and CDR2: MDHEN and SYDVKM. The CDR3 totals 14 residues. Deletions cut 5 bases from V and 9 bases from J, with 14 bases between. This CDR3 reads CASSQISQGSPLHF. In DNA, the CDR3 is TGTGCCAGCAGTCAAATATCACAGGGTTCACCCCTCCACTTT. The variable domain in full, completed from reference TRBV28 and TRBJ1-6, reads DVKVTQSSRYLVKRTGEKVFLECVQDMDHENMFWYRQDPGLGLRLIYFSYDVKMKEKGDIPEGYSVSREKKERFSLILESASTNQTSMYLCASSQISQGSPLHFGNGTRLTVT.

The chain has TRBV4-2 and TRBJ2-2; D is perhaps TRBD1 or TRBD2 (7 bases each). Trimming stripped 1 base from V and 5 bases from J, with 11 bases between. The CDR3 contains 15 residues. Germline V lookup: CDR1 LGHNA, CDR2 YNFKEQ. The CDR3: CASSQVQGGTGELFF. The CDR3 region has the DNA TGTGCCAGCAGCCAAGTCCAGGGGGGGACCGGGGAGCTGTTTTTT.

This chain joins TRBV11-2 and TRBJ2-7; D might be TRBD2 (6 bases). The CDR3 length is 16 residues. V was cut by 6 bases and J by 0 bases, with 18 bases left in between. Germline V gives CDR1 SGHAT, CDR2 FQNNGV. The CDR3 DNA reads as TGTGCCAGCAGGTTAAGGCCCGGGGGTAGCTCCTACGAGCAGTACTTC. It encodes CASRLRPGGSSYEQYF.

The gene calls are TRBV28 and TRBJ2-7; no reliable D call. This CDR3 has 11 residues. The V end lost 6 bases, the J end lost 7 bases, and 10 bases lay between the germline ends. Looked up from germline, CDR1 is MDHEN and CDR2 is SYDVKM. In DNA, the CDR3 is TGTGCCAGCAGGCGATACTTAGAGCAGTACTTC. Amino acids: CASRRYLEQYF.

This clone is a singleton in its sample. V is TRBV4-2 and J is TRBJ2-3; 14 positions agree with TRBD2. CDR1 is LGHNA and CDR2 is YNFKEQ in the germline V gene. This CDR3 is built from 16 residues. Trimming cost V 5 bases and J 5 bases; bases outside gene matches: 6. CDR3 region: CASSFGTSGRIDTQYF. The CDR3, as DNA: TGTGCCAGCAGCTTTGGGACTAGCGGGAGAATAGATACGCAGTATTTT.

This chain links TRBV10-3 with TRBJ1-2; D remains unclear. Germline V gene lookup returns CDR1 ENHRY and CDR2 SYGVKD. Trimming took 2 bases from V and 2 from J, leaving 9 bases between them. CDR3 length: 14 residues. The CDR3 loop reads CAISEGGSNYGYTF. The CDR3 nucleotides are TGTGCCATCAGTGAGGGCGGCTCAAACTATGGCTACACCTTC.

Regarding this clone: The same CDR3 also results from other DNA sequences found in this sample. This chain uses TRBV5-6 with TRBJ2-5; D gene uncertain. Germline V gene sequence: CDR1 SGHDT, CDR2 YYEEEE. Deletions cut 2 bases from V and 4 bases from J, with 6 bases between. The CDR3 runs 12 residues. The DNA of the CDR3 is TGTGCCAGCAGCTTTGTCGGAGAGACCCAGTACTTC. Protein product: CASSFVGETQYF.

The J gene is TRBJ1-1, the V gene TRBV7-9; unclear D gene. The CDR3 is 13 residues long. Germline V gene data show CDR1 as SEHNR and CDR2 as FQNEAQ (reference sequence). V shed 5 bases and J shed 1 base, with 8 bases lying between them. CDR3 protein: CASSLPQNTEAFF. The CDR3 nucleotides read TGTGCCAGCAGCCTACCGCAGAACACTGAAGCTTTCTTT.

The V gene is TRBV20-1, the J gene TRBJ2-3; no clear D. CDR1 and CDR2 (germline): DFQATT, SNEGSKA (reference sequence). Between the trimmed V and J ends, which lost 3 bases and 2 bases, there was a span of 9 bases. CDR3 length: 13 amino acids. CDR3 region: CSASAQATDTQYF. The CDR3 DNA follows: TGCAGTGCTAGTGCCCAGGCCACAGATACGCAGTATTTT.

The CDR3 coding sequence is TGTGCCAGCAGCCTTTATGAGCGGGGAGGCAGCCAGACCCAGTACTTC. Protein product: CASSLYERGGSQTQYF. The J gene is TRBJ2-5, the V gene TRBV7-2; 7 bases are a match to TRBD2. Per the germline V gene, CDR1 is SGHTA and CDR2 is FQGNSA. The CDR3 runs to 16 residues. V lost 5 bases, J lost 6 bases, and 15 bases stayed unmatched.

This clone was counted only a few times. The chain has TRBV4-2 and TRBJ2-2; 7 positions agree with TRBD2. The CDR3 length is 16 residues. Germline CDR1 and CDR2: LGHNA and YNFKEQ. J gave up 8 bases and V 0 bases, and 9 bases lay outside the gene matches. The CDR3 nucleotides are TGTGCCAGCAGCCAAGAGGCGCGGGAGACCTCGGGGGAGCTGTTTTTT. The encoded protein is CASSQEARETSGELFF.

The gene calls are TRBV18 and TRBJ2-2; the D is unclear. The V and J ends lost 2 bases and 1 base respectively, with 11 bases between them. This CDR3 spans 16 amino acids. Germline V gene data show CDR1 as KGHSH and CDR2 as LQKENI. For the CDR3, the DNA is TGTGCCAGCTCACCATCGGACGCTCGGAACACCGGGGAGCTGTTTTTT. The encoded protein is CASSPSDARNTGELFF.

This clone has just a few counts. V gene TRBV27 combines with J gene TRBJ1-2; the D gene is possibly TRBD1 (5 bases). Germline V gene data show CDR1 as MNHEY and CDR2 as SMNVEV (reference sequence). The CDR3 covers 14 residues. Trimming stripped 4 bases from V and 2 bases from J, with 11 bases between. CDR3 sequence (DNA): TGTGCCAGCAGTTCGGGACGGCTGAACTATGGCTACACCTTC. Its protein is CASSSGRLNYGYTF.

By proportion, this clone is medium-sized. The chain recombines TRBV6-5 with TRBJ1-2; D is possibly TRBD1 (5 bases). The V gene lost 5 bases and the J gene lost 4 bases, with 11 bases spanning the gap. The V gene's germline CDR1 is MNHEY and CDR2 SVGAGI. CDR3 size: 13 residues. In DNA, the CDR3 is TGTGCCAGCAGTCACCGGGACGGCTATGGCTACACCTTC. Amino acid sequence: CASSHRDGYGYTF.

The CDR3: CASSSGTSGELFF. The CDR3 bases are TGCGCCAGCAGTTCCGGGACTAGCGGGGAGCTGTTTTTT. V is TRBV5-1 and J is TRBJ2-2, with 8 bases identical to TRBD2. Germline CDR1 and CDR2: SGHRS and YFSETQ. Trimming removed 5 bases from V and 7 bases from J; junction bases left unmatched: 4. The CDR3 extends over 13 amino acids.

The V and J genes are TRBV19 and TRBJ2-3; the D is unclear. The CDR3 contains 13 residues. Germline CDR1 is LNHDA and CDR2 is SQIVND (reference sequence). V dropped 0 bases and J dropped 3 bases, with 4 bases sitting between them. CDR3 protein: CASSIDRTDTQYF. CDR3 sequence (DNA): TGTGCCAGTAGTATAGACAGAACAGATACGCAGTATTTT.

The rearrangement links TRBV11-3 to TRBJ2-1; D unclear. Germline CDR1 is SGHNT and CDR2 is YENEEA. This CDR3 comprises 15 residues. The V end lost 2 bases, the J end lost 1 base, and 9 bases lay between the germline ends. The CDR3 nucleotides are TGTGCCAGCAGCTTATCACAAGAGTCCTACAATGAGCAGTTCTTC. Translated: CASSLSQESYNEQFF.

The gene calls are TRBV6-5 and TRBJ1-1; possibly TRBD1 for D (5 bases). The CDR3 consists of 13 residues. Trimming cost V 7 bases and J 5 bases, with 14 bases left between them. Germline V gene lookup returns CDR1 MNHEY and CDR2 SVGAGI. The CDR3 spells CASTNGGSTEAFF. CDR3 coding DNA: TGTGCCAGCACCAACGGGGGTAGTACTGAAGCTTTCTTT.

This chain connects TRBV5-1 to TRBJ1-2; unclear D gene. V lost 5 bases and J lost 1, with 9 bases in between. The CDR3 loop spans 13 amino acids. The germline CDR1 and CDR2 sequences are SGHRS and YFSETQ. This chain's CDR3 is CASSYQSNYGYTF. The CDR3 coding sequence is TGCGCCAGCAGTTATCAGAGTAACTATGGCTACACCTTC.

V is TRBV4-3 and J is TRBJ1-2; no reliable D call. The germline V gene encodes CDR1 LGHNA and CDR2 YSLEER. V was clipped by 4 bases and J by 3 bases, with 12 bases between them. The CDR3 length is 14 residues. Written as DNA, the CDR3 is TGCGCCAGCAGCCTAACCCAAGGACACTATGGCTACACCTTC. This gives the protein CASSLTQGHYGYTF.

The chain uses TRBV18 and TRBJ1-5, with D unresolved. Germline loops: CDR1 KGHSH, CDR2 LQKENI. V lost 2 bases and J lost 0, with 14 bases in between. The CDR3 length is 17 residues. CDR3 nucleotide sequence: TGTGCCAGCTCACCAATGTCCCAAAAACATAGCAATCAGCCCCAGCATTTT. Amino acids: CASSPMSQKHSNQPQHF.

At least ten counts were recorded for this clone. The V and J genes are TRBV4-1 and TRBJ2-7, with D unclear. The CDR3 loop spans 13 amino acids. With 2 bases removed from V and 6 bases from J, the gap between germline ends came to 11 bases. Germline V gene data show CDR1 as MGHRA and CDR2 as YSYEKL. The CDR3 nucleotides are TGCGCCAGCAGCCAACTGGACCCCTCCGAGCAGTACTTC. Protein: CASSQLDPSEQYF.

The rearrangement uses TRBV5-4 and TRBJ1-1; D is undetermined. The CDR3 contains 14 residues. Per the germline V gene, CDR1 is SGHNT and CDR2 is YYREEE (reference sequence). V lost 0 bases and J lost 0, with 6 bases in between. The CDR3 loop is CASSLGVMNTEAFF. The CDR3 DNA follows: TGTGCCAGCAGCTTGGGGGTAATGAACACTGAAGCTTTCTTT.

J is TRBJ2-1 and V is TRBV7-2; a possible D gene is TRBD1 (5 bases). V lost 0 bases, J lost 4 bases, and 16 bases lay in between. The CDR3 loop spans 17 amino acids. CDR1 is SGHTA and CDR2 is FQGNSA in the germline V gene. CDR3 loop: CASSLAAAGNSYNEQFF. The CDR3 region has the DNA TGTGCCAGCAGCTTAGCGGCGGCAGGGAATTCGTACAATGAGCAGTTCTTC.

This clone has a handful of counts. In nucleotides, the CDR3 is TGTGCCAGCAGCCACTTGGGCTACGAGCAGTACTTC. This codes for CASSHLGYEQYF. The rearrangement links TRBV14 to TRBJ2-7; no clear D. The V end lost 3 bases, the J end lost 3 bases, and 6 bases lay between the germline ends. CDR3 length equals 12 residues. The V gene's germline CDR1 is SGHDN and CDR2 FVKESK.

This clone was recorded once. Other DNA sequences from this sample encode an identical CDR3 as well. The CDR3 spells CASSLVGGGELFF. The CDR3 DNA reads as TGTGCCAGCAGCTTGGTCGGAGGCGGGGAGCTGTTTTTT. The V gene is TRBV5-5, the J gene TRBJ2-2; tentatively, D is TRBD2 (5 bases). V gave up 0 bases and J gave up 7 bases, with 7 bases separating them. Germline V CDR1 and CDR2: SGHKS, YYEKEE (reference sequence). The CDR3 consists of 13 residues.